This T cell receptor (beta chain) was identified in a study of cytomegalovirus exposure and HLA in healthy donors. The CDR3 is made up of 18 amino acids. The ends were cut back, 0 bases at V and 2 bases at J, with 17 bases in the middle. In germline, CDR1 is MGHRA, CDR2 YSYEKL. Vbeta (60) and Jbeta (13) primers were used in the PCR. TCRdb's table, derived via immunoSEQ multiplex PCR, lists solely in-frame clones and lacks some. The profile shows about 120,000 clones, roughly 80% of them singletons. The sample consisted of PBMCs. J is TRBJ2-4 and V is TRBV4-1; possible D gene TRBD2, 6 bases. The clonotype originates from a woman in her 30s in good health and CMV-seropositive. The CDR3 here is CASSQDMGEGRTKNIQYF. The CDR3, as DNA: TGCGCCAGCAGCCAAGATATGGGAGAGGGGAGGACCAAAAACATTCAGTACTTC.